One T cell receptor (beta chain) is described in this entry. The clone's antigen remains unknown. Base qualities were left out, and no much larger clone turns up one base away. Each collaborating institution followed its own protocols to collect whole blood in K2EDTA tubes. For TCRbeta analysis, collaborator samples were shipped as frozen whole blood, as isolated PBMCs, or as DNA extracted from either sample type. The entry originates in a study of blood T cell repertoires in COVID-19 (dated by TCRdb to between 2020 and 2021). Notes on the research overall: Collaborator samples came from the United States, Italy and Spain and covered acute and convalescent phases of COVID-19. HLA class I and class II types, where available, came from metadata supplied by the sample provider rather than from assay-based typing. Samples were obtained from the ongoing ImmuneRACE study (first 160 participants) and from 1,254 subjects provided by 6 global collaborators. The material from the prospective study consisted of cDNA or gDNA derived from T cells, B-cell-depleted T cells, or PBMCs. Deeply sampled blood TCRbeta repertoires from subjects exposed to, actively infected with, or recovered from COVID-19 were included in the dataset. The sample metadata nearly always contained a de-identified subject ID, COVID-19 status, age in years and sex. A freely available public database, intended as a resource for researchers studying the immune response to SARS-CoV-2, is where the repertoires were released.

What the work shows at the level of the full study, not this receptor alone: The amount of clinical and demographic metadata varied by source and participant and was provided uncurated.

TCRbeta CDR3 regions were amplified from genomic DNA using the immunoSEQ Assay, a bias-controlled multiplex PCR. On the authors' methods: The number of nucleated cells in each sample was estimated from the amplification of reference gene primers within the assay. To quantify the absolute abundance of each unique TCRbeta CDR3 rearrangement, sequence reads were collapsed and filtered. For each sample, productive Simpson clonality was calculated as the square root of Simpson's diversity index across productive rearrangements. The clones in this table, taken by TCRdb from immuneACCESS, are in-frame only. Not every clone is retained; where verified, under half of the shortfall comes from an unresolved V gene, and the cause of the rest is unknown. V and J calls and clone size come straight from that table; D and trimming were deduced from the DNA. The sample includes some 110,000 clones, with approximately 83% observed a single time. The ten biggest clones cover roughly 4.2% of the sample.

V gives up 1 base and J gives up 3 bases, and the segment between their germline ends measures 9 bases. CDR1 and CDR2, looked up from the germline V gene, are KGHDR and SFDVKD. The CDR3 measures 16 amino acids from cysteine to phenylalanine. Only CDR3 DNA remains: 48 bases, in frame from the first base. The sample consisted of peripheral blood. The chain is made from TRBV24-1 and TRBJ1-6; TRBD1 is a possible D gene, resting on 5 matching bases. The receptor was derived from a man in his fifties or sixties with acute or convalescent COVID-19. The sequenced DNA: TGTGCCACCAGTGATTTTGGGGGGGTCTATAATTCACCCCTCCACTTT. This yields the protein CATSDFGGVYNSPLHF.